The 30 T cell receptor beta chains reported below all come from one sample, sequenced in a study of cytomegalovirus exposure and HLA in healthy donors. Vbeta (60) and Jbeta (13) primers were used in the PCR. Repertoires were generated with immunoSEQ multiplex PCR, while TCRdb's copy carries only in-frame clones and drops some. The table shows about 110,000 clones, with almost 75% occurring only once. Sequenced sample: PBMCs. The receptors derive from a man between 35 and 55 years old in good health and CMV-seronegative.

This clone was counted between two and nine times. The V and J genes are TRBV5-1 and TRBJ1-6; 10 nucleotides agree with TRBD1. The length of the CDR3 is 15 residues. In germline, CDR1 is SGHRS, CDR2 YFSETQ. V lost 0 bases and J lost 8; bases outside the gene matches: 2. CDR3 bases: TGCGCCAGCAGCTTGGCTGGGACAGGGGATTCACCCCTCCACTTT. Translation gives CASSLAGTGDSPLHF.

The chain combines TRBV7-2 with TRBJ1-1; D not certain. The CDR3 has 13 residues. CDR1 is SGHTA and CDR2 is FQGNSA in the germline V gene. Trimming removed 5 bases at V and 4 bases at J, with 11 bases between. DNA for the CDR3: TGTGCCAGCAGCCTCGGAGTAGGCACTGAAGCTTTCTTT. Residues: CASSLGVGTEAFF.

The V gene is TRBV12-5, the J gene TRBJ1-5, with TRBD1 as a possible D gene (5 bases). Germline CDR1 LGHNT, CDR2 FRNRAP. The CDR3 has 16 amino acids. Trimming removed 0 bases at V and 5 bases at J, with 14 bases between. CDR3 sequence: CASGLVLGAGDQPQHF. In nucleotides, the CDR3 is TGTGCTAGTGGTTTGGTACTAGGGGCGGGAGATCAGCCCCAGCATTTT. The full variable domain, with the rest looked up from reference TRBV12-5 and TRBJ1-5, is DARVTQTPRHKVTEMGQEVTMRCQPILGHNTVFWYRQTMMQGLELLAYFRNRAPLDDSGMPKDRFSAEMPDATLATLKIQPSEPRDSAVYFCASGLVLGAGDQPQHFGDGTRLSIL.

V gene TRBV5-1 combines with J gene TRBJ2-5, with 9 bases fitting TRBD1. V trimming: 0 bases; J trimming: 5 bases; junction bases outside the gene matches: 8. The germline CDR1 and CDR2 sequences are SGHRS and YFSETQ. CDR3 length equals 16 residues. The CDR3 is CASSLAATGGGETQYF. As DNA, the CDR3 is TGCGCCAGCAGCTTGGCGGCGACAGGGGGAGGCGAGACCCAGTACTTC.

The chain carries TRBV7-3 and TRBJ2-3; 9 bases line up with TRBD2. The germline CDR1 and CDR2 sequences are SGHTA and FQGTGA. The CDR3 extends over 14 amino acids. The V gene end was trimmed by 5 bases and the J gene end by 4 bases; junction bases not matched to a gene: 4. The CDR3 bases are TGTGCCAGCAGCCCCTCTAGCGGGGCAGATACGCAGTATTTT. This gives the protein CASSPSSGADTQYF.

CDR3 nucleotides: TGTGCCACCTTGCTATTCAATGAGCAGTTCTTC. It specifies CATLLFNEQFF. The chain links TRBV19 to TRBJ2-1; D remains unclear. Germline lookup yields CDR1 LNHDA and CDR2 SQIVND (reference sequence). The CDR3 is made up of 11 amino acids. V gave up 10 bases and J gave up 6 bases, with 10 bases separating them.

This clone was picked up a small number of times. The chain uses TRBV27 and TRBJ2-3; D may be TRBD1 (6 bases). The CDR3 has 12 amino acids. Germline CDR1 MNHEY, CDR2 SMNVEV (reference sequence). Trimming shortened V by 6 bases and J by 11 bases, and 15 bases separated the two germline ends. The CDR3, as DNA: TGTGCCAGCAGCCTCACACAGGGAATGCAGTATTTT. Protein sequence: CASSLTQGMQYF.

This clone was counted once. The chain employs TRBV7-9 and TRBJ1-5, with 9 bases that match TRBD1. CDR3 length equals 14 residues. Germline V gives CDR1 SEHNR, CDR2 FQNEAQ (reference sequence). V shed 4 bases and J 5 bases; nucleotides not matched to a gene: 3. CDR3 region: CASSSDRGYQPQHF. The CDR3 DNA sequence: TGTGCCAGCAGCTCGGACAGGGGATATCAGCCCCAGCATTTT.

The rearrangement joins TRBV18 to TRBJ1-6, with 8 bases identical to TRBD1. Germline V CDR1 and CDR2: KGHSH, LQKENI. The CDR3 has 16 residues. V was pared by 4 bases and J by 4 bases, with 6 bases of the junction left unmatched. CDR3 nucleotides: TGTGCCAGCTCACGTCGGACAGGGAAATATAATTCACCCCTCCACTTT. Its translation: CASSRRTGKYNSPLHF.

This chain links TRBV30 with TRBJ1-6, with a weak D call TRBD1 (5 bases). The CDR3 has 15 amino acids. With 4 bases removed from V and 7 bases from J, the gap between germline ends came to 17 bases. Germline V CDR1 and CDR2: GTSNPN, SVGIG (reference sequence). Here the CDR3 reads CAWNIMGQTNSPLHF. Here the CDR3 DNA reads TGTGCCTGGAACATCATGGGGCAAACAAATTCACCCCTCCACTTT.

Points on this clone: With only one base between it and a far larger clone, this is likely a read error. This chain links TRBV2 with TRBJ2-3; 11 positions agree with TRBD2. The CDR3 consists of 15 residues. J was trimmed by 4 bases and V by 2 bases; bases with no gene match: 2. The germline V gene encodes CDR1 SNHLY and CDR2 FYNNEI. The CDR3 nucleotides are TGTGCCAGCAGTGAAATAGCGGGGGGGCCAGATACGCAGTATTTT. This translates into CASSEIAGGPDTQYF.

The chain links TRBV4-1 to TRBJ2-7; 9 bases match TRBD1. CDR1 and CDR2 from the germline V gene are MGHRA and YSYEKL. The CDR3 extends over 16 amino acids. With 4 bases clipped from V and 3 bases from J, the junction kept 10 bases outside the gene matches. The DNA of the CDR3 is TGCGCCAGCAGCCCAGGGACCGGGACAGGGTTCTACGAGCAGTACTTC. Protein product: CASSPGTGTGFYEQYF.

The genes are TRBV4-1 and TRBJ1-2; 7 bases map to TRBD1. This CDR3 is built from 15 residues. Germline CDR1 MGHRA, CDR2 YSYEKL. Trimming at V came to 2 bases and at J to 5 bases, leaving 8 bases not matched to a gene. The chain's CDR3 is CASSQSGTVKYGYTF. The CDR3 DNA sequence: TGCGCCAGCAGCCAATCCGGGACAGTTAAGTATGGCTACACCTTC.

This chain joins TRBV5-8 and TRBJ1-4; the match to TRBD1 covers 9 bases. This CDR3 contains 18 residues. J was trimmed by 0 bases and V by 4 bases; bases with no gene match: 10. Germline lookup yields CDR1 SGHTS and CDR2 YDEGEE. CDR3 amino acids: CASSLTGTGHATNEKLFF. CDR3 nucleotide sequence: TGTGCCAGCAGCCTAACCGGGACAGGGCATGCAACTAATGAAAAACTGTTTTTT.

The chain joins TRBV20-1 to TRBJ2-5; D might be TRBD1 (5 bases). Trimming removed 4 bases at V and 5 bases at J, with 8 bases between. The CDR3 totals 11 residues. Germline V CDR1 and CDR2: DFQATT, SNEGSKA (reference sequence). This chain's CDR3 is CSAIGAETQYF. The CDR3 region has the DNA TGCAGTGCTATAGGGGCGGAGACCCAGTACTTC.

The chain uses TRBV18 and TRBJ2-7; possible D gene TRBD2, 5 bases. The ends were cut back, 0 bases at V and 7 bases at J, with 16 bases in the middle. CDR3 size: 15 residues. Germline V CDR1 and CDR2: KGHSH, LQKENI. This CDR3 is CASSPPSGLAWEQYF. The CDR3 DNA reads TGTGCCAGCTCACCACCGTCAGGACTCGCATGGGAGCAGTACTTC.

The V gene is TRBV5-1, the J gene TRBJ1-5; 7 positions agree with TRBD1. CDR3 size: 14 residues. V gave up 0 bases and J gave up 6 bases; unmatched junction bases: 3. CDR1 is SGHRS and CDR2 is YFSETQ in the germline V gene. The CDR3 DNA sequence: TGCGCCAGCAGCTTGGGACAGGGAGGTCAGCCCCAGCATTTT. Residues: CASSLGQGGQPQHF.

This chain joins TRBV5-6 and TRBJ2-5; TRBD2 matches at 7 bases. The CDR3 length is 15 residues. CDR1 SGHDT and CDR2 YYEEEE come from the germline V gene. V gave up 2 bases and J gave up 5 bases; unmatched junction bases: 9. The CDR3 sequence is CASSFLSQGGETQYF. The CDR3 DNA reads as TGTGCCAGCAGCTTTTTGTCCCAGGGAGGGGAGACCCAGTACTTC.

The rearrangement joins TRBV18 to TRBJ2-1; a possible D gene is TRBD1 (6 bases). V lost 3 bases, J lost 0 bases, and 9 bases lay in between. Germline CDR1 is KGHSH and CDR2 is LQKENI. This CDR3 is built from 15 residues. The CDR3 loop reads CASSPTGYSYNEQFF. The CDR3 DNA follows: TGTGCCAGCTCACCTACAGGGTACTCCTACAATGAGCAGTTCTTC.

DNA of the CDR3: TGTGCCAGTAGTATGGAAGGGGATAATTCACCCCTCCACTTT. This encodes CASSMEGDNSPLHF. The chain has TRBV19 and TRBJ1-6, with D possibly being TRBD1 (5 bases). The germline gives CDR1 LNHDA, CDR2 SQIVND (reference sequence). V lost 3 bases to trimming and J lost 5 bases, with 8 bases between them. The CDR3 is made up of 14 amino acids.

The rearrangement joins TRBV7-8 to TRBJ2-3; D perhaps matches TRBD2 (6 bases). Per the germline V gene, CDR1 is SGHVS and CDR2 is FQNEAQ. There are 15 residues in the CDR3. V lost 1 base and J 3 bases, leaving 11 bases between the germline ends. Written as DNA, the CDR3 is TGTGCCAGCAGCTTAGGTGGCGGGGCGACAGATACGCAGTATTTT. This codes for CASSLGGGATDTQYF.

J is TRBJ2-1 and V is TRBV19; TRBD2 aligns across 12 bases. This CDR3 has 14 residues. The germline gives CDR1 LNHDA, CDR2 SQIVND (reference sequence). The V gene end was trimmed by 5 bases and the J gene end by 8 bases; junction bases not matched to a gene: 4. CDR3 loop: CASSLAGGPHEQFF. The CDR3 DNA sequence: TGTGCCAGTAGTCTAGCGGGGGGGCCTCATGAGCAGTTCTTC.

The rearrangement uses TRBV4-1 and TRBJ2-2; D ambiguous. Trimming shortened V by 8 bases and J by 3 bases, and 13 bases separated the two germline ends. The length of the CDR3 is 14 residues. The germline CDR1 and CDR2 sequences are MGHRA and YSYEKL. This CDR3 reads CASRLRQDTGELFF. CDR3 coding DNA: TGCGCCAGCCGGCTCCGGCAGGACACCGGGGAGCTGTTTTTT.

This chain uses TRBV19 with TRBJ1-6; possible D gene TRBD1, 6 bases. The V end lost 3 bases, the J end lost 4 bases, and 10 bases lay between the germline ends. Germline V gives CDR1 LNHDA, CDR2 SQIVND (reference sequence). The CDR3 has 15 residues. CDR3 region: CASSMDGQYNSPLHF. DNA for the CDR3: TGTGCCAGTAGTATGGACGGACAGTATAATTCACCCCTCCACTTT.

The chain employs TRBV27 and TRBJ1-1; 7 bases are shared with TRBD1. Germline-derived CDR1 and CDR2 are MNHEY and SMNVEV (reference sequence). This CDR3 has 16 residues. The V segment lost 7 bases and the J segment 1 base; nucleotides outside the gene matches: 12. Here the CDR3 reads CASNPGTVDWNTEAFF. For the CDR3, the DNA is TGTGCCAGCAACCCCGGGACAGTAGATTGGAACACTGAAGCTTTCTTT.

This clone has more than one count but fewer than ten. The CDR3 reads CASAAGGNEKLFF. DNA of the CDR3: TGCGCCAGCGCCGCGGGGGGTAATGAAAAACTGTTTTTT. This sequence joins TRBV4-3 and TRBJ1-4; D may be TRBD1 (5 bases). This CDR3 contains 13 residues. Trimming removed 8 bases from V and 4 bases from J, with 11 bases in between. Germline V gene lookup returns CDR1 LGHNA and CDR2 YSLEER.

In its sample, this clone was seen a few times. This chain links TRBV27 with TRBJ1-1; possibly TRBD1 for D (6 bases). V was pared by 5 bases and J by 5 bases, with 12 bases between. The CDR3 covers 13 residues. The germline V gene has CDR1 MNHEY and CDR2 SMNVEV (reference sequence). As DNA, the CDR3 is TGTGCCAGCAGTCGAGGGGGTAAAACTGAAGCTTTCTTT. Translation: CASSRGGKTEAFF.

This clone was seen a handful of times. The V gene is TRBV30, the J gene TRBJ1-2; D gene ambiguous. There are 15 residues in the CDR3. Trimming took 1 base from V and 5 from J, leaving 17 bases between them. CDR1 is GTSNPN, CDR2 SVGIG, per germline (reference sequence). DNA for the CDR3: TGTGCCTGGAGTGCCGTCGCGGAGACCTTTTATGGCTACACCTTC. It encodes CAWSAVAETFYGYTF.

The chain recombines TRBV5-1 with TRBJ2-1; TRBD2 aligns across 8 bases. V trimming: 3 bases; J trimming: 6 bases; junction bases outside the gene matches: 8. The CDR3 length is 15 residues. The germline V gene has CDR1 SGHRS and CDR2 YFSETQ. CDR3 sequence (DNA): TGCGCCAGCAGCTCATCCGGGACTAGGAGCAATGAGCAGTTCTTC. Its protein is CASSSSGTRSNEQFF.

This clone was observed once. This chain links TRBV9 with TRBJ2-1, with 8 bases that match TRBD1. CDR3 size: 17 residues. CDR1 is SGDLS, CDR2 YYNGEE, per germline. Trimming took 3 bases from V and 6 from J; bases not matched to a gene: 14. CDR3 loop: CASSGGFSDRVGNEQFF. The CDR3 nucleotides read TGTGCCAGCAGCGGGGGGTTTTCGGACAGGGTTGGCAATGAGCAGTTCTTC.